This T cell receptor (beta chain) was sequenced during a study of regulatory dendritic cells for organ transplantation. This clone was seen only a few times. No antigen is known for it. Using immunoSEQ multiplex PCR, the repertoire was profiled, and TCRdb retains in-frame clones only, with some absent. The sample includes approximately 12,000 clones, around two thirds of them seen just once. CFSE-labeled sorted T cells met regulatory or mature dendritic cells for roughly 5 days. FACS sorted CD4+ or CD8+ T cells into CD45RA+ naive and CD45RO+ memory. The TCR sequence derives from a human donor in good health. Sequences were obtained from naive CD4+ T cells from blood cultured with regulatory dendritic cells. Subset noted: CD45RA+ naive T cells.

The DNA of the CDR3 is TGTGCCAGCAGTTTGGGGGGAAGGGGCACTGAAGCTTTCTTT. Protein sequence: CASSLGGRGTEAFF. The rearrangement joins TRBV27 to TRBJ1-1; possibly TRBD1 for D (5 bases). CDR1 and CDR2 from the germline V gene are MNHEY and SMNVEV (reference sequence). The CDR3 is 14 residues long. The V and J ends lost 3 bases and 4 bases respectively, with 12 bases between them.